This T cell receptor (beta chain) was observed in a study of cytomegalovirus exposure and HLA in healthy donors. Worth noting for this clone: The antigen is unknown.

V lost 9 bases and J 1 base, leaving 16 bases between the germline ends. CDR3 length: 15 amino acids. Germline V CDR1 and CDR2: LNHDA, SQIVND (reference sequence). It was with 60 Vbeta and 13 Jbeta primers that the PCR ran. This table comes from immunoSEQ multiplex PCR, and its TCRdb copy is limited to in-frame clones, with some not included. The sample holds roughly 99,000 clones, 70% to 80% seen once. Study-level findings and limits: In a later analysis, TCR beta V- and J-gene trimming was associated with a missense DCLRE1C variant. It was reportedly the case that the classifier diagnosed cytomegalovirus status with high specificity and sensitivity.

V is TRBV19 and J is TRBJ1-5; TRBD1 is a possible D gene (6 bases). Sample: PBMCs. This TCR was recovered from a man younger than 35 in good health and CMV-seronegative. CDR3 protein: CASQGTPFSNQPQHF. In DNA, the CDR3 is TGTGCCAGCCAAGGGACACCATTCAGCAATCAGCCCCAGCATTTT. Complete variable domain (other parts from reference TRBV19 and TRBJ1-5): DGGITQSPKYLFRKEGQNVTLSCEQNLNHDAMYWYRQDPGQGLRLIYYSQIVNDFQKGDIAEGYSVSREKKESFPLTVTSAQKNPTAFYLCASQGTPFSNQPQHFGDGTRLSIL.